This TCR beta chain originates from a study of T cells in Graves' hyperthyroidism and ophthalmopathy (dated by TCRdb to between 2018 and 2021). Study-level background: Peripheral blood was collected at initial diagnosis, before any treatment. To identify distinguishing TCR V-J signatures, a discovery cohort of about a hundred patients was used, comprising 40 to 45 with Graves' ophthalmopathy and around 57 with stable Graves' hyperthyroidism. Prospective prediction of ophthalmopathy was tested in an independent validation cohort consisting of 18 to 20 hyperthyroidism patients and about 17 patients who later progressed to ophthalmopathy. The 100 or so discovery patients were divided at random into training and test sets in a 7:3 ratio. In about 6 Graves' hyperthyroidism patients, the study also compared T-cell repertoires from thyroid tissue with T-cell repertoires from blood. After sampling, hyperthyroidism patients received methimazole starting at 30 mg daily, and ophthalmopathy patients received high-dose intravenous methylprednisolone. According to the paper, TCR Vbeta CDR3 sequencing was carried out on roughly 130 peripheral blood samples, which came from fewer than 50 ophthalmopathy, around 75 hyperthyroidism and about 17 progressor patients. Points the paper makes about the study in general: In cross-validation, a model built on a 13 V-J signature told ophthalmopathy apart from stable hyperthyroidism with under 90% sensitivity and roughly 81% specificity, and in testing the same model reached 80%/75%. During validation, the model predicted progression to ophthalmopathy a median of around six months ahead of onset, with almost 71% sensitivity and about 72% specificity. Most expanded thyroid clonotypes (frequency above 0.001) were also detected in blood, a finding suggesting that blood repertoires may reflect thyroid immune responses. No statistical method was used to fix the sample size in advance, and group allocation was not hidden from the investigators.

The CDR3, cysteine through phenylalanine, is 12 amino acids long. Only the CDR3 region is kept as DNA, spanning 36 bases read in frame from base 1. V was cut back by 5 bases and J by 5 bases, leaving a gap of 9 bases between them. This clonotype was counted only a few times. The antigen this receptor binds is unknown. Within one base of it there is no much larger clone, and no base qualities were kept. The TCR beta CDR3 regions were amplified from the RNA transcripts. For the first round of RT-PCR on the TCR CDR3, the HTBI primer set was used together with the Qiagen OneStep RT-PCR kit. Libraries were constructed in a second round of multiplex PCR, after which size selection and purification were carried out. Paired-end sequencing of the libraries was performed with 100 bp reads on an Illumina HiSeq2000. The original pipeline was this. SOAPnuke was used to process the raw data, with reads discarded if the reads contained adapters or uncalled bases, had a mean Phred below 15, or lacked an exact constant-primer or identifier match. High-quality paired reads were merged with COPE v1.2.5, and unique nucleotide sequences were defined as clonotypes. Clonotypes were aligned to IMGT TRBV, TRBD and TRBJ reference segments using MiTCR v1.1. The analysis was restricted to V-J combinations with a frequency above 0.0001, which together covered approximately 99% of the repertoires. A TCS score was defined as the ratio between F50 (clonal expansion) and ExV (chaos), using BLOSUM62-based TCRdist between CDR3 peptides within each V-J. Welch's t-statistics and random forest reduced approximately 520 V-J features to 10 to 15, which were used in a naive Bayes classifier (R e1071). The similarity between thyroid and blood repertoires was quantified using the Morisita-Horn index. TCRdb handled the public reads itself, with Q25 trimming in fastp and clone calling in MiXCR, and kept productive beta chains. Each record represents a unique CDR3 protein, reported with the most common genes and DNA among its rows. The V and J calls follow TCRdb's processing rather than the paper's. This sample gives around 800,000 distinct CDR3 sequences in total; roughly 40% of them show up just once. The biggest ten clones account for approximately 8.7% of the sample.

Stable Graves' hyperthyroidism was defined as no progression to ophthalmopathy during 18 months of follow-up. The hyperthyroidism patients were between 18 and 65 years old and newly diagnosed, with a disease duration of less than 2 months. The study excluded patients with uncontrolled infections, other autoimmune diseases, pregnancy or lactation. Clinical symptoms, serum thyroxine and TRAb, thyroid ultrasound, and orbital computed tomography formed the basis for the diagnoses. PBMCs were separated from roughly 10 ml of fresh peripheral blood using Ficoll-Paque density gradient centrifugation. Total RNA was extracted with Trizol reagent, and quality was checked on an Agilent 2100 Bioanalyzer.

The sequence was obtained from a man younger than 35 with Graves' hyperthyroidism. Recombination joined TRBV12-3 or TRBV12-4 with TRBJ1-1, with the D gene call left open. The sample taken for sequencing was blood. In nucleotide form, the sequence is TGTGCCAGCAGTAAAGTTGGAACTGAAGCTTTCTTT. Its translation reads: CASSKVGTEAFF.